This TCR beta chain was retrieved from a study of Graves' ophthalmopathy and Graves' hyperthyroidism. The authors amplified TCR beta CDR3 regions from RNA transcripts. The first round was an RT-PCR with HTBI primers, and the second round was a multiplex PCR. TCRdb reprocessed the multiplex PCR reads with MiXCR, giving one entry per CDR3 protein. The sample records approximately 540,000 distinct CDR3 sequences, 35% to 40% being singletons. General study findings and limits: In blood appeared most of the expanded thyroid clonotypes whose frequency exceeded 0.001.

This clonotype was detected ten times or more. Its antigen is currently unknown. Hyperthyroidism patients were newly diagnosed, under 2 months' duration, aged 18 to 65. Other autoimmune diseases, uncontrolled infections, pregnancy or lactation ruled patients out of participation. Clinicians made diagnoses from clinical symptoms, serum thyroxine, TRAb, thyroid ultrasound and orbital computed tomography. The TCR sequence derives from an adult man with Graves' hyperthyroidism. Sequences were obtained from peripheral blood or thyroid tissue (not recorded which).

CDR3 amino acids: CASSLMVPMGREKLFF. The CDR3 DNA reads as TGTGCCAGCAGTTTAATGGTTCCCATGGGGAGGGAAAAACTGTTTTTT. The gene calls are TRBV12-3 or TRBV12-4 and TRBJ1-4; D ambiguous. V lost 2 bases to trimming and J lost 8 bases, with 18 bases between them. The CDR3 sequence is 16 residues long.